Shown below are 22 T cell receptor beta chains from a single sample sequenced in a study of blood T cell repertoires in COVID-19. The repertoire was sequenced with immunoSEQ multiplex PCR; TCRdb's copy has only in-frame clones and lacks some. The sample records about 390,000 clones, 87% being singletons. Sequenced sample: peripheral blood. The receptors originated from a woman aged 60-75 years with COVID-19, enrolled during active disease.

This chain connects TRBV11-2 to TRBJ2-5; D is possibly TRBD2 (5 bases). The V end was cut by 5 bases, the J end by 4 bases, with 14 bases between. The CDR3 has 14 amino acids. Germline V CDR1 and CDR2: SGHAT, FQNNGV. CDR3 nucleotide sequence: TGTGCCAGCAGCGGGTTCCCGGCGGGAGAGACCCAGTACTTC. Its protein product is CASSGFPAGETQYF. Based on the CDR3 plus reference TRBV11-2 and TRBJ2-5, the full variable domain is EAGVAQSPRYKIIEKRQSVAFWCNPISGHATLYWYQQILGQGPKLLIQFQNNGVVDDSQLPKDRFSAERLKGVDSTLKIQPAKLEDSAVYLCASSGFPAGETQYFGPGTRLLVL.

The V and J genes are TRBV15 and TRBJ2-5; D perhaps matches TRBD2 (5 bases). CDR1 and CDR2 (germline): LNHNV, YYDKDF (reference sequence). There are 14 residues in the CDR3. V lost 0 bases and J 3 bases, leaving 8 bases between the germline ends. CDR3 nucleotide sequence: TGTGCCACCAGCAGAGATGGGAGAGAAGAGACCCAGTACTTC. Its protein is CATSRDGREETQYF.

The chain links TRBV18 to TRBJ1-1; a weak D match, TRBD1 (6 bases). The germline CDR1 and CDR2 sequences are KGHSH and LQKENI. The CDR3 has 16 amino acids. Trimming took off 0 bases at V and 0 bases at J, with 11 bases between the two ends. CDR3 amino acids: CASSPPNGGLNTEAFF. DNA for the CDR3: TGTGCCAGCTCACCACCCAACGGGGGGCTGAACACTGAAGCTTTCTTT. Full variable domain (remainder filled in from reference TRBV18 and TRBJ1-1): NAGVMQNPRHLVRRRGQEARLRCSPMKGHSHVYWYRQLPEEGLKFMVYLQKENIIDESGMPKERFSAEFPKEGPSILRIQQVVRGDSAAYFCASSPPNGGLNTEAFFGQGTRLTVV.

The chain joins TRBV11-1 to TRBJ1-2, with D unclear. Trimming left V 6 bases short and J 7 bases short, with 21 bases between. Germline V gene lookup returns CDR1 SGHAT and CDR2 FQDESV (reference sequence). This CDR3 region has 15 residues. CDR3 amino acids: CASSRGLKLRGGYTF. The DNA for the CDR3 is TGTGCCAGCAGTCGAGGACTGAAACTTCGTGGTGGCTACACCTTC.

This sequence joins TRBV7-8 and TRBJ2-5; possibly TRBD2 for D (6 bases). The CDR3 extends over 14 amino acids. Trimming pared 5 bases from V and 5 bases from J, leaving 15 bases between. CDR1 SGHVS and CDR2 FQNEAQ come from the germline V gene. CDR3 in amino acids: CASSRGTGQETQYF. As DNA, the CDR3 is TGTGCCAGCAGCCGCGGGACTGGTCAGGAGACCCAGTACTTC.

This chain joins TRBV4-1 and TRBJ1-5, with TRBD1 matching 7 bases. The CDR3 is 17 residues long. The germline gives CDR1 MGHRA, CDR2 YSYEKL. The V segment lost 0 bases and the J segment 4 bases; nucleotides outside the gene matches: 9. The CDR3 region has the DNA TGCGCCAGCAGCCAAGACGTGGGCAGGGGGAGGAATCAGCCCCAGCATTTT. It is translated as CASSQDVGRGRNQPQHF.

V is TRBV6-5 and J is TRBJ2-3; D is unresolved. CDR1 and CDR2 from the germline V gene are MNHEY and SVGAGI. The CDR3 consists of 13 residues. V was pared by 6 bases and J by 4 bases, with 11 bases between. The CDR3 DNA sequence: TGTGCCAGCAGGAGGCTATTTGCAGATACGCAGTATTTT. Translation: CASRRLFADTQYF.

The gene calls are TRBV11-3 and TRBJ1-6; D is unclear. This CDR3 contains 13 residues. Germline V gene lookup returns CDR1 SGHNT and CDR2 YENEEA. With 4 bases removed from V and 6 bases from J, the gap between germline ends came to 7 bases. The CDR3 sequence: CASSSTSNSPLHF. CDR3 bases: TGTGCCAGCAGCTCGACAAGTAATTCACCCCTCCACTTT.

V is TRBV28 and J is TRBJ2-2, with TRBD2 as a possible D gene (6 bases). Germline lookup yields CDR1 MDHEN and CDR2 SYDVKM. V was shortened by 6 bases and J by 5 bases, with 16 bases between the two germline ends. The CDR3 sequence is 15 residues long. CDR3 amino acids: CASSIDLGGTGELFF. The CDR3 bases are TGTGCCAGCAGCATCGATCTCGGAGGGACCGGGGAGCTGTTTTTT.

The V gene is TRBV6-2 or TRBV6-3, the J gene TRBJ2-7; TRBD2 agrees at 8 bases. V was pared by 5 bases and J by 1 base, with 13 bases of the junction left unmatched. Germline V lookup: CDR1 MNHEY, CDR2 SVGEGT. This CDR3 region has 17 residues. This chain's CDR3 is CASSPREAGVNSYEQYF. CDR3 in DNA: TGTGCCAGCAGTCCCCGGGAAGCGGGGGTGAATTCCTACGAGCAGTACTTC.

This clone came up once. The chain links TRBV14 to TRBJ1-1; D perhaps matches TRBD1 (6 bases). Between the trimmed V and J ends, which lost 4 bases and 6 bases, there was a span of 27 bases. The CDR3 extends over 18 amino acids. Germline values: CDR1 SGHDN, CDR2 FVKESK. The CDR3 here is CASSPLSGQYLPEAEAFF. CDR3 nucleotides: TGTGCCAGCAGCCCACTAAGCGGACAGTATTTGCCAGAGGCTGAAGCTTTCTTT.

The chain combines TRBV5-1 with TRBJ2-1; D might be TRBD2 (6 bases). The CDR3 loop spans 14 amino acids. Germline CDR1 reads SGHRS; CDR2 reads YFSETQ. V was shortened by 3 bases and J by 6 bases, with 13 bases between the two germline ends. The CDR3 loop reads CASSWGDPGNEQFF. CDR3 DNA sequence: TGCGCCAGCAGCTGGGGGGACCCGGGCAATGAGCAGTTCTTC.

V gene TRBV5-1 combines with J gene TRBJ2-7, with 7 bases identical to TRBD1. The CDR3 runs 13 residues. The junction had 8 bases not matched to a gene; V was cut back by 1 base and J by 10 bases. CDR1 is SGHRS, CDR2 YFSETQ, per germline. The CDR3 DNA reads as TGCGCCAGCAGCTTGATAGGGGGCGTTGGACAGTACTTC. Its translation: CASSLIGGVGQYF.

The chain uses TRBV4-2 and TRBJ1-2, with a tentative D call TRBD1 (5 bases). Trimming left V 0 bases short and J 4 bases short, with 21 bases between. The CDR3 runs to 18 residues. Germline V gene lookup returns CDR1 LGHNA and CDR2 YNFKEQ. The CDR3 sequence: CASSQDPWGQRNVYGYTF. The CDR3 nucleotides are TGTGCCAGCAGCCAAGATCCATGGGGCCAGAGAAATGTCTATGGCTACACCTTC.

This rearrangement joins TRBV12-5 to TRBJ2-5, with 11 positions matching TRBD1. Germline V CDR1 and CDR2: LGHNT, FRNRAP. The V gene end was trimmed by 6 bases and the J gene end by 4 bases; junction bases not matched to a gene: 7. The CDR3 totals 15 residues. The chain's CDR3 is CASGSPDRGRETQYF. The CDR3 nucleotides read TGTGCTAGTGGGTCACCGGACAGGGGGCGAGAGACCCAGTACTTC.

The rearrangement links TRBV10-3 to TRBJ1-2, with TRBD1 identical over 9 bases. V lost 6 bases to trimming and J lost 8 bases; unmatched junction nucleotides: 7. The CDR3 is 13 residues long. Looked up from germline, CDR1 is ENHRY and CDR2 is SYGVKD. The CDR3, as DNA: TGTGCCATCAGGGGGGACAGGGCAGTAGGCTACACCTTC. It codes for CAIRGDRAVGYTF.

There are a few counts of this clone. The chain has TRBV25-1 and TRBJ2-2; 7 bases are shared with TRBD1. Germline trimming cut 6 bases from V and 0 bases from J; bases unmatched to any gene: 4. Germline values: CDR1 MGHDK, CDR2 SYGVNS. CDR3 length equals 15 residues. CDR3 nucleotide sequence: TGTGCCAGCAGGGAGACAGGGACGAACACCGGGGAGCTGTTTTTT. This translates into CASRETGTNTGELFF.

V usage is TRBV15 and J usage is TRBJ1-1; the match to TRBD1 covers 9 bases. This CDR3 region has 16 residues. V shed 2 bases, J shed 3 bases, and the junction held 7 bases outside the gene matches. The germline V gene encodes CDR1 LNHNV and CDR2 YYDKDF (reference sequence). CDR3: CATSRTTGGWDTEAFF. As DNA, the CDR3 is TGTGCCACCAGCAGAACAACAGGGGGCTGGGACACTGAAGCTTTCTTT.

V usage is TRBV6-1 and J usage is TRBJ2-5; 8 nucleotides line up with TRBD2. This CDR3 is built from 16 residues. The ends lost 0 bases at V and 5 bases at J; junction bases unmatched: 8. Germline CDR1 reads MNHNS; CDR2 reads SASEGT. CDR3 residues: CASSEAPTGGRETQYF. The DNA of the CDR3 is TGTGCCAGCAGTGAAGCTCCCACGGGGGGGCGGGAGACCCAGTACTTC.

The chain uses TRBV2 and TRBJ2-7, with a possible D match to TRBD2 (6 bases). This CDR3 is 14 amino acids long. Trimming cost V 6 bases and J 0 bases, with 12 bases left between them. CDR1 and CDR2 (germline): SNHLY, FYNNEI. For the CDR3, the DNA is TGTGCCAGCAGGAGGGACGGGAGCTCCTACGAGCAGTACTTC. This sequence encodes CASRRDGSSYEQYF.

V is TRBV7-2 and J is TRBJ1-2; D is possibly TRBD1 (5 bases). The germline V gene encodes CDR1 SGHTA and CDR2 FQGNSA. The CDR3 runs to 13 residues. V was trimmed by 3 bases and J by 4 bases, leaving 9 bases between them. The CDR3 sequence is CASSLRGGYGYTF. The CDR3 bases are TGTGCCAGCAGCTTGCGGGGGGGCTATGGCTACACCTTC. Together with reference TRBV7-2 and TRBJ1-2, the CDR3 gives the full variable domain: GAGVSQSPSNKVTEKGKDVELRCDPISGHTALYWYRQSLGQGLEFLIYFQGNSAPDKSGLPSDRFSAERTGGSVSTLTIQRTQQEDSAVYLCASSLRGGYGYTFGSGTRLTVV.

The DNA of the CDR3 is TGTGCCAGCAGCCCAAGACAGTTCATGAACACTGAAGCTTTCTTT. Protein sequence: CASSPRQFMNTEAFF. This rearrangement joins TRBV5-5 to TRBJ1-1, with D possibly matching TRBD1 (5 bases). From germline, CDR1 is SGHKS and CDR2 YYEKEE (reference sequence). V lost 4 bases and J 0 bases, leaving 13 bases between the germline ends. There are 15 residues in the CDR3.